Following are 19 T cell receptor beta chains from one sample sequenced in a study of T cells in Graves' hyperthyroidism and ophthalmopathy. It was RNA transcripts that yielded the amplified TCR beta CDR3 regions. Primed by the HTBI set, a first-round RT-PCR was run on the TCR CDR3. TCRdb processed the multiplex PCR reads anew with MiXCR; each CDR3 protein has one entry. The sample has around 530,000 distinct CDR3 sequences, roughly 15% seen once. Input material: blood. These receptors were collected from a woman aged 18-30 years with Graves' ophthalmopathy.

Of note for this clonotype: A much larger clone is a single base away; this may be a read error. The CDR3 does not end in the conserved phenylalanine or tryptophan, so this is likely a read error. V and J are TRBV28 and TRBJ1-2; maybe TRBD1 (5 bases). Trimming removed 1 base at V and 1 base at J, with 10 bases between. Looked up from germline, CDR1 is MDHEN and CDR2 is SYDVKM. The CDR3 spans 15 residues. The CDR3 sequence is CASSLLPQGNYGYTS. The CDR3 DNA reads TGTGCCAGCAGTTTATTACCCCAGGGTAACTATGGCTACACCTCC.

This clonotype has at least ten counts. J is TRBJ1-1 and V is TRBV3-1; D gene uncertain. CDR3 length: 15 amino acids. Between the trimmed V and J ends, which lost 2 bases and 1 base, there was a span of 11 bases. The germline gives CDR1 LGHDT, CDR2 YNNKEL (reference sequence). CDR3 sequence: CASSQTPVGNTEAFF. In nucleotides, the CDR3 is TGTGCCAGCAGCCAAACCCCAGTAGGGAACACTGAAGCTTTCTTT.

This clonotype was observed a few times. Being one base from a much bigger clone, this may be a read error. The chain uses TRBV7-9 and TRBJ2-1, with unresolved D. The CDR3 totals 12 residues. Trimming removed 5 bases at V and 8 bases at J, with 10 bases between. Per germline, CDR1 SEHNR and CDR2 FQNEAQ (reference sequence). The CDR3 sequence is CASSAQPDEQFF. As DNA, the CDR3 is TGTGCCAGCAGCGCTCAGCCCGATGAGCAGTTCTTC. Together with reference TRBV7-9 and TRBJ2-1, the CDR3 gives the full variable domain: DTGVSQNPRHKITKRGQNVTFRCDPISEHNRLYWYRQTLGQGPEFLTYFQNEAQLEKSRLLSDRFSAERPKGSFSTLEIQRTEQGDSAMYLCASSAQPDEQFFGPGTRLTVL.

This clonotype has just a few counts. The CDR3 here is CASSLRGRALNSPLHF. CDR3 sequence (DNA): TGTGCCAGCAGCTTAAGGGGGCGAGCATTGAATTCACCCCTCCACTTT. The chain combines TRBV27 with TRBJ1-6, with 7 bases identical to TRBD1. The J segment lost 7 bases and the V segment lost 6 bases, leaving 12 bases of the junction unmatched. The CDR3 spans 16 residues. The germline V gene encodes CDR1 MNHEY and CDR2 SMNVEV (reference sequence).

This clonotype has a handful of counts. The V gene is TRBV15, the J gene TRBJ1-1; D unresolved. V was shortened by 0 bases and J by 0 bases, with 5 bases between the two germline ends. The CDR3 runs 14 residues. The germline V gene has CDR1 LNHNV and CDR2 YYDKDF (reference sequence). CDR3 coding DNA: TGTGCCACCAGCAGAGATAAGCTGAACACTGAAGCTTTCTTT. It translates to CATSRDKLNTEAFF.

This clonotype has a handful of counts. The gene calls are TRBV6-5 and TRBJ2-5, with 7 bases aligning to TRBD1. Trimming took 2 bases from V and 5 from J; bases not matched to a gene: 5. Germline V gene lookup returns CDR1 MNHEY and CDR2 SVGAGI. The CDR3 runs 14 residues. The CDR3 loop reads CASSYPGQAETQYF. CDR3 nucleotide sequence: TGTGCCAGCAGTTACCCCGGACAGGCGGAGACCCAGTACTTC.

The V gene is TRBV29-1, the J gene TRBJ1-2; 7 nucleotides align to TRBD1. Germline CDR1 reads SQVTM; CDR2 reads ANQGSEA. With V trimmed by 6 bases and J by 4 bases, 5 bases remained unmatched. This CDR3 has 12 residues. The CDR3 DNA reads TGCAGCGTAGGACAGGCTTTCTATGGCTACACCTTC. Translating it yields CSVGQAFYGYTF.

The V gene is TRBV13, the J gene TRBJ1-6; no clear D gene. This CDR3 region has 13 residues. Trimming cost V 5 bases and J 13 bases, with 15 bases left between them. Looked up from germline, CDR1 is PRHDT and CDR2 is FYEKMQ (reference sequence). The CDR3 nucleotides are TGTGCCAGCAGCCCTAGGATGATGGAGCCCCTCCACTTT. Amino acid sequence: CASSPRMMEPLHF.

This clonotype was seen ten or more times. The rearrangement joins TRBV10-3 to TRBJ2-7, with 14 bases fitting TRBD2. V lost 3 bases, J lost 3 bases, and 19 bases stayed unmatched. The germline V gene has CDR1 ENHRY and CDR2 SYGVKD. This CDR3 has 21 amino acids. The CDR3 DNA reads as TGTGCCATCAGTGATCCGACAGGGAGGGAGGGACTAGCGGGAGAGTACTACGAGCAGTACTTC. Protein: CAISDPTGREGLAGEYYEQYF.

This clonotype has only a few counts. The chain combines TRBV19 with TRBJ2-7; D perhaps matches TRBD2 (5 bases). The CDR3 loop spans 15 amino acids. Germline-derived CDR1 and CDR2 are LNHDA and SQIVND (reference sequence). V lost 3 bases and J lost 0, with 12 bases in between. The CDR3 loop is CASSIGRGFSYEQYF. In DNA form, the CDR3 reads TGTGCCAGTAGTATTGGGAGAGGCTTCTCCTACGAGCAGTACTTC. Based on the CDR3 plus reference TRBV19 and TRBJ2-7, the full variable domain is DGGITQSPKYLFRKEGQNVTLSCEQNLNHDAMYWYRQDPGQGLRLIYYSQIVNDFQKGDIAEGYSVSREKKESFPLTVTSAQKNPTAFYLCASSIGRGFSYEQYFGPGTRLTVT.

The chain joins TRBV20-1 to TRBJ2-3; D remains unclear. There are 11 residues in the CDR3. Germline V lookup: CDR1 DFQATT, CDR2 SNEGSKA (reference sequence). The V end lost 3 bases, the J end lost 2 bases, and 3 bases lay between the germline ends. As DNA, the CDR3 is TGCAGTGCTAGTCTCACAGATACGCAGTATTTT. This encodes CSASLTDTQYF.

This clonotype was seen a few times. The chain uses TRBV6-1 and TRBJ2-2, with D perhaps given as TRBD1 or TRBD2 (6 bases each). V dropped 2 bases and J dropped 1 base, with 11 bases sitting between them. Germline loops: CDR1 MNHNS, CDR2 SASEGT. The CDR3 covers 16 residues. The CDR3: CASSEYGGLNTGELFF. CDR3 coding DNA: TGTGCCAGCAGTGAATACGGGGGCTTGAACACCGGGGAGCTGTTTTTT.

This clonotype was seen at least ten times. This chain connects TRBV3-1 to TRBJ2-7; D possibly corresponds to TRBD2 (6 bases). V was cut by 0 bases and J by 2 bases, with 8 bases left in between. Germline assignment: CDR1 LGHDT and CDR2 YNNKEL (reference sequence). This CDR3 comprises 14 residues. In DNA form, the CDR3 reads TGTGCCAGCAGCCAAGATACGGGGGCCTACGAGCAGTACTTC. Its translation is CASSQDTGAYEQYF.

This clonotype was observed at least ten times. This chain connects TRBV6-1 to TRBJ2-3, with TRBD2 identical over 9 bases. The CDR3 is 15 amino acids. CDR1 and CDR2 (germline): MNHNS, SASEGT. The junction had 5 bases not matched to a gene; V was cut back by 2 bases and J by 5 bases. The CDR3 nucleotides read TGTGCCAGCAGTGAACTAGCGGGATCAGGAGATACGCAGTATTTT. Translated, it gives CASSELAGSGDTQYF.

This clonotype has more than one count but fewer than ten. This could be a read error, since a much larger clone is one nucleotide away. The final CDR3 position lacks the conserved phenylalanine or tryptophan, pointing to a likely read error. The genes are TRBV28 and TRBJ2-7; possible D gene TRBD2, 6 bases. Germline V gene sequence: CDR1 MDHEN, CDR2 SYDVKM. Trimming removed 7 bases from V and 4 bases from J, with 8 bases in between. CDR3 length: 11 residues. The CDR3, as DNA: TGTGCCAGCACTGGAGGGTACGAGCAGTACCTC. It yields the protein CASTGGYEQYL.

This clonotype was observed a handful of times. The chain has TRBV29-1 and TRBJ1-1; weak D call: TRBD1 (5 bases). Germline-derived CDR1 and CDR2 are SQVTM and ANQGSEA. The CDR3 totals 10 residues. V lost 6 bases and J 8 bases, leaving 10 bases between the germline ends. CDR3 sequence reads: CSVGNREAFF. Here the CDR3 DNA reads TGCAGCGTGGGGAACAGGGAAGCTTTCTTT.

This clonotype has at least ten counts. This chain connects TRBV6-1 to TRBJ1-1, with TRBD1 as a possible D gene (5 bases). Germline CDR1 MNHNS, CDR2 SASEGT. Trimming stripped 3 bases from V and 0 bases from J, with 11 bases between. CDR3 length equals 15 residues. The CDR3 DNA sequence: TGTGCCAGCAGTGATAGGGGCAGCATGAACACTGAAGCTTTCTTT. Encoded protein: CASSDRGSMNTEAFF.

This clonotype was seen more than once but under ten times. The chain couples TRBV18 to TRBJ1-6; D unclear. Deletions cut 1 base from V and 0 bases from J, with 10 bases between. The length of the CDR3 is 17 residues. Germline V lookup: CDR1 KGHSH, CDR2 LQKENI. The CDR3 reads CASSPQRASSYNSPLHF. In nucleotides, the CDR3 is TGTGCCAGCTCACCACAACGGGCGAGCTCCTATAATTCACCCCTCCACTTT.

The rearrangement links TRBV29-1 to TRBJ2-7; the D gene is possibly TRBD2 (6 bases). Trimming cost V 0 bases and J 5 bases, with 8 bases left between them. Germline V gives CDR1 SQVTM, CDR2 ANQGSEA. The CDR3 is 12 residues long. CDR3 sequence: CSVEEGEDEQYF. The DNA of the CDR3 is TGCAGCGTTGAAGAGGGGGAGGACGAGCAGTACTTC.